The 7 T cell receptor beta chains below all came from one sample that was sequenced in a study of cytomegalovirus exposure and HLA in healthy donors. PCR involved 60 Vbeta and 13 Jbeta primers. Profiled with immunoSEQ multiplex PCR; TCRdb holds only in-frame clones, not every one. The data contain 100,000 to 150,000 clones, under 85% of them singletons. The specimen was PBMCs. The source of these receptors is a woman in her forties or fifties in good health and CMV-seropositive.

The rearrangement uses TRBV7-2 and TRBJ1-2; perhaps TRBD1 as D (5 bases). V gave up 4 bases and J gave up 3 bases, with 9 bases separating them. Germline CDR1 and CDR2: SGHTA and FQGNSA. The CDR3 spans 13 residues. The CDR3, as DNA: TGTGCCAGCAGCTCTACAGGATACTATGGCTACACCTTC. It codes for CASSSTGYYGYTF.

This sequence joins TRBV6-1 and TRBJ1-6; maybe TRBD1 (5 bases). CDR3 size: 18 residues. The ends were cut back, 2 bases at V and 6 bases at J, with 20 bases in the middle. Germline CDR1 MNHNS, CDR2 SASEGT. CDR3 loop: CASSEYSGRAGINSPLHF. The CDR3 nucleotides read TGTGCCAGCAGTGAATACTCCGGTAGGGCAGGGATTAATTCACCCCTCCACTTT.

V is TRBV7-9 and J is TRBJ2-7; D ambiguous. The CDR3 is made up of 12 amino acids. Per the germline V gene, CDR1 is SEHNR and CDR2 is FQNEAQ (reference sequence). V lost 2 bases, J lost 5 bases, and 7 bases lay in between. CDR3 nucleotide sequence: TGTGCCAGCAGCTTACTCTCGGACGAGCAGTACTTC. It specifies CASSLLSDEQYF.

This chain uses TRBV30 with TRBJ2-7, with D perhaps matching TRBD1 (7 bases). Germline values: CDR1 GTSNPN, CDR2 SVGIG (reference sequence). This CDR3 is built from 16 residues. The germline V and J ends were trimmed by 0 bases and 4 bases, with 19 bases remaining between them. In DNA form, the CDR3 reads TGTGCCTGGAGTGTAGGAGGGGGCTCTCGATATTACGAGCAGTACTTC. This translates into CAWSVGGGSRYYEQYF.

The chain joins TRBV2 to TRBJ2-1; perhaps TRBD1 as D (6 bases). V gave up 4 bases and J gave up 6 bases, with 10 bases separating them. The CDR3 contains 13 residues. From germline, CDR1 is SNHLY and CDR2 FYNNEI. The CDR3: CASSGDIPNEQFF. The CDR3, as DNA: TGTGCCAGCAGTGGGGACATTCCCAATGAGCAGTTCTTC.

The chain has TRBV7-9 and TRBJ2-5; 8 nucleotides line up with TRBD1. With the DNA end fitting TRBJ2-7 better, the J assignment may be wrong. The germline V gene encodes CDR1 SEHNR and CDR2 FQNEAQ (reference sequence). The CDR3 is 15 residues long. The DNA of the CDR3 is TGTGCCAGCAGCTTCCCCAGGGGGCTGTCTTACGAGCAGTACTTC. Protein product: CASSFPRGLSYEQYF.

This clone was counted once. The rearrangement joins TRBV5-1 to TRBJ2-6; TRBD1 agrees at 8 bases. J gave up 0 bases and V 4 bases, and 6 bases lay outside the gene matches. The CDR3 extends over 17 amino acids. Looked up from germline, CDR1 is SGHRS and CDR2 is YFSETQ. This chain's CDR3 is CASSPGQGGSGANVLTF. In DNA, the CDR3 is TGCGCCAGCAGCCCAGGACAGGGAGGCTCTGGGGCCAACGTCCTGACTTTC.